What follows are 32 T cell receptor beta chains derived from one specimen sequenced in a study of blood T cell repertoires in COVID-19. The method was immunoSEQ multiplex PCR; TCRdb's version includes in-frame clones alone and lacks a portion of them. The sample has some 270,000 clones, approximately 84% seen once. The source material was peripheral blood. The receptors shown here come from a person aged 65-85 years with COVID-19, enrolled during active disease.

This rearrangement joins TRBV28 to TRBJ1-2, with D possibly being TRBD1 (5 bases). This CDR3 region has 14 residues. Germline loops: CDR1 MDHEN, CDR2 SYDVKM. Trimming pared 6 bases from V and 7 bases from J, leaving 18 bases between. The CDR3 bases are TGTGCCAGCAGCATAACCAGGGTAAAGGGTGGCTACACCTTC. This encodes CASSITRVKGGYTF.

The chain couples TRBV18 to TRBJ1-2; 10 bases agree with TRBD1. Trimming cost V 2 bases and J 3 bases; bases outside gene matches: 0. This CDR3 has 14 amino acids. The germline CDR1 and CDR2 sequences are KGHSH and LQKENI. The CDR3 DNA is TGTGCCAGCTCACCAGGGACAGGGGACTATGGCTACACCTTC. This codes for CASSPGTGDYGYTF.

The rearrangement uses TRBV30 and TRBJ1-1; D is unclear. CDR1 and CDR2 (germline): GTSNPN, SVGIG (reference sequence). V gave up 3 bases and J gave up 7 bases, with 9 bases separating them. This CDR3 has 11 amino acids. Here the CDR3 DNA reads TGTGCCTGGAGACGGGTGTTTGAAGCTTTCTTT. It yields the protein CAWRRVFEAFF.

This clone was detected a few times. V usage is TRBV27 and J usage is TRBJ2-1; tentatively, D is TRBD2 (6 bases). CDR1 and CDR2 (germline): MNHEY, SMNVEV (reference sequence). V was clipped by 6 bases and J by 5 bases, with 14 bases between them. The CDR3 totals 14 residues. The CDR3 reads CASSRGLTDNEQFF. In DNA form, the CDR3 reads TGTGCCAGCAGCCGGGGACTTACCGACAATGAGCAGTTCTTC.

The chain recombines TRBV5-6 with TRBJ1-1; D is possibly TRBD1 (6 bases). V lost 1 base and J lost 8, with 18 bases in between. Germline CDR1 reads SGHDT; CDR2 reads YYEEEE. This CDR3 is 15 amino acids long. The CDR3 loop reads CASSLSQGTTKEAFF. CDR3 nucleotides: TGTGCCAGCAGCTTGTCTCAAGGGACAACTAAAGAAGCTTTCTTT.

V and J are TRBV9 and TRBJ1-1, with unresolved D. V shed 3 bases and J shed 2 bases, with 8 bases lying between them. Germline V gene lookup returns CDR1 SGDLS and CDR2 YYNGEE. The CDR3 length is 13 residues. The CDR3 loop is CASSAQLNTEAFF. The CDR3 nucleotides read TGTGCCAGCAGCGCACAGCTCAACACTGAAGCTTTCTTT.

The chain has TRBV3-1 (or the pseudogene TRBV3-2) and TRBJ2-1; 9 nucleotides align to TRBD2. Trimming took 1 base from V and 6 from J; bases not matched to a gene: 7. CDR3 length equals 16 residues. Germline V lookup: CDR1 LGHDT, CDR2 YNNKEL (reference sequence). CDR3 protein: CASSQVAGGHLNEQFF. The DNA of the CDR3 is TGTGCCAGCAGCCAAGTTGCGGGAGGGCATCTCAATGAGCAGTTCTTC.

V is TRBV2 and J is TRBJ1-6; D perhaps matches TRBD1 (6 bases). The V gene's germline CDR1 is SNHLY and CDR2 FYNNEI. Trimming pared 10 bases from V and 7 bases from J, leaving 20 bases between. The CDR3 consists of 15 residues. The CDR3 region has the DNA TGTGCCACTAGCGGGGTGCAGGGGAGGAATTCACCCCTCCACTTT. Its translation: CATSGVQGRNSPLHF.

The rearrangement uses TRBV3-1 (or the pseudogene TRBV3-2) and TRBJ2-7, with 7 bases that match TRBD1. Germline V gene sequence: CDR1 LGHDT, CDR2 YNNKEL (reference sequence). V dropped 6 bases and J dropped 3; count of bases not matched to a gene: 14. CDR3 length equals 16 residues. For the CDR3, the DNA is TGTGCCAGCAGGCAATGTGCGGACAGGCCCCTCTACGAGCAGTACTTC. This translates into CASRQCADRPLYEQYF.

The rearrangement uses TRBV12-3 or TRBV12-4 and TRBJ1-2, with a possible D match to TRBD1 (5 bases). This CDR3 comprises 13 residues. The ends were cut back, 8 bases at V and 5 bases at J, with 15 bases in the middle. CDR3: CASSRSGTYGYTF. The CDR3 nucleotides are TGTGCCAGCTCCCGTTCGGGGACTTATGGCTACACCTTC.

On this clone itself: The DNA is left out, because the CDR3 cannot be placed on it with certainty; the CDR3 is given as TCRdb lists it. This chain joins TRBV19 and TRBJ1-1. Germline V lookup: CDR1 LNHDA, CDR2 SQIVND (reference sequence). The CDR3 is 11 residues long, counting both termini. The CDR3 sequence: CASSVGRGSLF.

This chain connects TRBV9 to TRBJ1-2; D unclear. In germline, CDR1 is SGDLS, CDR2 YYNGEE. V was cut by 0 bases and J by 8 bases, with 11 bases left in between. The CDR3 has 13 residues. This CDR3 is CASSVAPGSGYTF. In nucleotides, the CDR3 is TGTGCCAGCAGCGTAGCGCCGGGGTCGGGCTACACCTTC.

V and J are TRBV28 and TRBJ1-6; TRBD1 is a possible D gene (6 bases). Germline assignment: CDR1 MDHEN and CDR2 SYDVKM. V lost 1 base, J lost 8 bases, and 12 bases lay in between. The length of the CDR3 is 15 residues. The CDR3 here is CASSLLGGKDSPLHF. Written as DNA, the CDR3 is TGTGCCAGCAGTTTATTAGGGGGTAAGGATTCACCCCTCCACTTT.

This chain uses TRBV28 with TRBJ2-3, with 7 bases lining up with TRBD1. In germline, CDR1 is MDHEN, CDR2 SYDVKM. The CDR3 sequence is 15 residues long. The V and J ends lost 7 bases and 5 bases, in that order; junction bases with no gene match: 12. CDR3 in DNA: TGTGCCAGCATCGGAAACCGGGACAGCCTAGATACGCAGTATTTT. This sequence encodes CASIGNRDSLDTQYF.

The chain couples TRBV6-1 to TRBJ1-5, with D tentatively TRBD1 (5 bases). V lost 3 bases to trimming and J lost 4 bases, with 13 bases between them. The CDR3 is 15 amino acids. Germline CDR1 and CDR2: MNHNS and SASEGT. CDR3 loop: CASSDAGGRNQPQHF. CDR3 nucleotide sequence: TGTGCCAGCAGTGACGCGGGGGGTCGGAATCAGCCCCAGCATTTT.

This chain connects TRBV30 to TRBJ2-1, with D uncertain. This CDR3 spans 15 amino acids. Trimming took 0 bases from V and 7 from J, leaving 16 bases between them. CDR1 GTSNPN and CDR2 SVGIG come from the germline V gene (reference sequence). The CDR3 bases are TGTGCCTGGAGTGTGAATTTAAGCCCCGGGAATGAGCAGTTCTTC. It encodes CAWSVNLSPGNEQFF.

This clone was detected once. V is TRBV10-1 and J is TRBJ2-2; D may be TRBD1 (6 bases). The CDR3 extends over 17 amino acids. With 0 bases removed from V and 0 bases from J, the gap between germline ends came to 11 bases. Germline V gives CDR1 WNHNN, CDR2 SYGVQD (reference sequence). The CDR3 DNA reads TGCGCCAGCAGTGAGTCCCACCGGGACACGAACACCGGGGAGCTGTTTTTT. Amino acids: CASSESHRDTNTGELFF.

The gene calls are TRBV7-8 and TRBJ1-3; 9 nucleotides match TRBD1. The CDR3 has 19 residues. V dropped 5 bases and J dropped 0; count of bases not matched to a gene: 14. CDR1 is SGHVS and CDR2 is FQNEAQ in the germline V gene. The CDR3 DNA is TGTGCCAGCAGCATATTGGGACAGGGCCTGAAAATCTCTGGAAACACCATATATTTT. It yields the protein CASSILGQGLKISGNTIYF.

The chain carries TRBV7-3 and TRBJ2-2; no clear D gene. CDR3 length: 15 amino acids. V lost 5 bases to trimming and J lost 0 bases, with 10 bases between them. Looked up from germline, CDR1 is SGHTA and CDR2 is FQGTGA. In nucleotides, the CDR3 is TGTGCCAGCAGCCCCCAACGCGCGAACACCGGGGAGCTGTTTTTT. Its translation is CASSPQRANTGELFF. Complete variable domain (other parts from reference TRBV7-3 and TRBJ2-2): GAGVSQTPSNKVTEKGKYVELRCDPISGHTALYWYRQSLGQGPEFLIYFQGTGAADDSGLPNDRFFAVRPEGSVSTLKIQRTERGDSAVYLCASSPQRANTGELFFGEGSRLTVL.

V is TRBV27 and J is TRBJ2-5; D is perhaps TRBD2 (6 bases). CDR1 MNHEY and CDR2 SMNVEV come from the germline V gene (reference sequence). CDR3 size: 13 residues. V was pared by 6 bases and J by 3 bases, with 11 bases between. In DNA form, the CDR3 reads TGTGCCAGCAGGCAGGGCGGGGAAGAGACCCAGTACTTC. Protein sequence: CASRQGGEETQYF.

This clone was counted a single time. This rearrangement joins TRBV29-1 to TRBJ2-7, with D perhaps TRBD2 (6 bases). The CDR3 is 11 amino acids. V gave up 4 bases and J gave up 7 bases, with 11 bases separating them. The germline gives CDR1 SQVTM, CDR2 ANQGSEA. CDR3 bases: TGCAGCGTTGGGTACGGGGGAGAGCAGTACTTC. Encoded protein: CSVGYGGEQYF.

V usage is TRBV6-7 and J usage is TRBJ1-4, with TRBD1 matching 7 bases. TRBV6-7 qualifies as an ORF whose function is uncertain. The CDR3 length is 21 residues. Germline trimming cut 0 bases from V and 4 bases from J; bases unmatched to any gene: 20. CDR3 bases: TGTGCCAGCAGTTACTCCCTCTTAGGGTTTTCGGTCCGGGACAGTAATGAAAAACTGTTTTTT. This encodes CASSYSLLGFSVRDSNEKLFF.

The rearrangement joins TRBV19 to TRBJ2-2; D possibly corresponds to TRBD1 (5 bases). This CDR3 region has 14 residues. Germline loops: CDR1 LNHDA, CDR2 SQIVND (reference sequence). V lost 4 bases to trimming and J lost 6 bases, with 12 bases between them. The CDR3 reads CASSSQRGSGELFF. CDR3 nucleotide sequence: TGTGCCAGTAGTAGCCAAAGGGGCTCCGGGGAGCTGTTTTTT.

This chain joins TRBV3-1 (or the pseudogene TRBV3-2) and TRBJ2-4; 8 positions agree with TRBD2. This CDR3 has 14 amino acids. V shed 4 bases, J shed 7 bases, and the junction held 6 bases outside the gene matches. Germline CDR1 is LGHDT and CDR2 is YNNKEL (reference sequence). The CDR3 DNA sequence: TGTGCCAGCAGCCCCAGGGTAGCGGGGAACATTCAGTACTTC. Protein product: CASSPRVAGNIQYF.

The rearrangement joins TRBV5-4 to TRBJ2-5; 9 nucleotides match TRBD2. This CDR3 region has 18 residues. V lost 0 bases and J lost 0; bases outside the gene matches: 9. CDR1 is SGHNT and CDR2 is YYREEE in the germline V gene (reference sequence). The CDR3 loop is CASSLATSGHVYQETQYF. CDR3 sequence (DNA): TGTGCCAGCAGCTTGGCCACTAGCGGGCATGTGTACCAAGAGACCCAGTACTTC.

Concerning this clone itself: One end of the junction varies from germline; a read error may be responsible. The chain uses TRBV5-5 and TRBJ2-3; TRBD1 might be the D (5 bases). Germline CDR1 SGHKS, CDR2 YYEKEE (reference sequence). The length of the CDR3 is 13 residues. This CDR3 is CASSLPPVGLGDF. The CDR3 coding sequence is TGTGCCAGCAGCTTGCCGCCTGTGGGGCTAGGGGATTTT.

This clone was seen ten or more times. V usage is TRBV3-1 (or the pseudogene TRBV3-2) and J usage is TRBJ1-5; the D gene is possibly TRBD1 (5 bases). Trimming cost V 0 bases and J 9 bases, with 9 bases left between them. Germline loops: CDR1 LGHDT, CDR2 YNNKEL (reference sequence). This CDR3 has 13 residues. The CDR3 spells CASSQDRGGPQHF. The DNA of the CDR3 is TGTGCCAGCAGCCAAGATAGGGGTGGGCCCCAGCATTTT.

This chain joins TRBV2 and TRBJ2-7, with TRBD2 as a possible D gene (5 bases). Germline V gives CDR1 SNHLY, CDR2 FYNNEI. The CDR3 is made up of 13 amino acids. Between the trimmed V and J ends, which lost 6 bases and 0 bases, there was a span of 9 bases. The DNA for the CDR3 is TGTGCCAGCAGGGACTGGTACTCCTACGAGCAGTACTTC. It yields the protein CASRDWYSYEQYF.

CDR3 region: CASSFVSYEQYF. CDR3 sequence (DNA): TGTGCCAGCAGTTTCGTTTCCTACGAGCAGTACTTC. This rearrangement joins TRBV12-3 or TRBV12-4 to TRBJ2-7, with D unresolved. With 3 bases removed from V and 1 base from J, the gap between germline ends came to 4 bases. The CDR3 runs 12 residues.

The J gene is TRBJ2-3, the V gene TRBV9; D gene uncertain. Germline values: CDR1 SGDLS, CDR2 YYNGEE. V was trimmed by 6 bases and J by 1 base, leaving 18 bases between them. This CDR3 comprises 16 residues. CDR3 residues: CASILKLHDCTDTQYF. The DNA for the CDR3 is TGTGCCAGCATCCTCAAATTACATGACTGCACAGATACGCAGTATTTT.

CDR3 coding DNA: TGTGCTAGTGGTTTGGACCTCCGGGACAGGGGAACTGAAGCTTTCTTT. It encodes CASGLDLRDRGTEAFF. This chain joins TRBV12-5 and TRBJ1-1, with 10 nucleotides matching TRBD1. CDR1 is LGHNT and CDR2 is FRNRAP in the germline V gene. V shed 1 base, J shed 5 bases, and the junction held 7 bases outside the gene matches. The CDR3 has 16 amino acids.

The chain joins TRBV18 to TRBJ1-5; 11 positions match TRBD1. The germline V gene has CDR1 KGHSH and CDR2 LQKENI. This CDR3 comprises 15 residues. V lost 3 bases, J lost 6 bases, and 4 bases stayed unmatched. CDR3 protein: CASSPGTGGSQPQHF. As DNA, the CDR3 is TGTGCCAGCTCACCCGGGACAGGGGGAAGTCAGCCCCAGCATTTT. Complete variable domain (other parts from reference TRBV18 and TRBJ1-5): NAGVMQNPRHLVRRRGQEARLRCSPMKGHSHVYWYRQLPEEGLKFMVYLQKENIIDESGMPKERFSAEFPKEGPSILRIQQVVRGDSAAYFCASSPGTGGSQPQHFGDGTRLSIL.